These 18 T cell receptor beta chains share one sample of origin, sequenced in a study of control samples from healthy donors and cancer patients. Clones were sequenced by immunoSEQ multiplex PCR, and TCRdb holds only the in-frame ones, with some missing. Counted here are over 85,000 clones, 80% to 95% occurring once; the ten biggest clones make up over 1.3%. The sequencing sample was made of blood. These receptor sequences come from a woman in her thirties in good health.

This clone was found once. The V call is TRBV14, the J call TRBJ1-2; no clear D. Trimming pared 6 bases from V and 2 bases from J, leaving 13 bases between. Germline V gene sequence: CDR1 SGHDN, CDR2 FVKESK. The CDR3 contains 14 residues. CDR3 DNA sequence: TGTGCCAGCAGTCTCAATATACAGAACTATGGCTACACCTTC. It yields the protein CASSLNIQNYGYTF.

This chain uses TRBV12-5 with TRBJ2-5; the D is unclear. The germline V gene encodes CDR1 LGHNT and CDR2 FRNRAP. CDR3 length: 14 amino acids. Trimming removed 6 bases at V and 5 bases at J, with 16 bases between. The CDR3 spells CASGLGQSVETQYF. CDR3 sequence (DNA): TGTGCTAGTGGGTTAGGGCAGTCGGTGGAGACCCAGTACTTC.

V gene TRBV10-1 combines with J gene TRBJ1-3; a possible D gene is TRBD1 (5 bases). Trimming left V 10 bases short and J 0 bases short, with 13 bases between. This CDR3 is 14 amino acids long. Germline V gene data show CDR1 as WNHNN and CDR2 as SYGVQD (reference sequence). The CDR3 loop reads CATGGARSGNTIYF. The DNA for the CDR3 is TGCGCCACCGGCGGGGCCCGCTCTGGAAACACCATATATTTT.

The V and J genes are TRBV29-1 and TRBJ1-2, with TRBD1 matching over 7 bases. This CDR3 has 13 amino acids. The V and J ends lost 0 bases and 6 bases, in that order; junction bases with no gene match: 4. Germline CDR1 is SQVTM and CDR2 is ANQGSEA. CDR3 sequence: CSVEDPRGDGYTF. The CDR3 nucleotides read TGCAGCGTTGAAGACCCCAGGGGGGATGGCTACACCTTC.

V usage is TRBV6-6 and J usage is TRBJ1-3, with D unresolved. There are 13 residues in the CDR3. Germline V lookup: CDR1 MNHNY, CDR2 SVGAGI (reference sequence). Trimming took 5 bases from V and 6 from J, leaving 11 bases between them. DNA for the CDR3: TGTGCCAGCAGTCGATCCGTGGAAAACACCATATATTTT. As protein: CASSRSVENTIYF.

V and J are TRBV2 and TRBJ2-3; D remains unclear. Germline loops: CDR1 SNHLY, CDR2 FYNNEI. V was trimmed by 2 bases and J by 1 base, leaving 7 bases between them. The CDR3 has 14 amino acids. CDR3 coding DNA: TGTGCCAGCAGTGAATTTACTGGCACAGATACGCAGTATTTT. This gives the protein CASSEFTGTDTQYF. The full variable domain, its missing parts supplied by reference TRBV2 and TRBJ2-3, is EPEVTQTPSHQVTQMGQEVILRCVPISNHLYFYWYRQILGQKVEFLVSFYNNEISEKSEIFDDQFSVERPDGSNFTLKIRSTKLEDSAMYFCASSEFTGTDTQYFGPGTRLTVL.

The V gene is TRBV28, the J gene TRBJ1-2, with a weak D call TRBD1 (5 bases). Per the germline V gene, CDR1 is MDHEN and CDR2 is SYDVKM. V was cut by 3 bases and J by 8 bases, with 13 bases left in between. The CDR3 length is 13 residues. CDR3 sequence (DNA): TGTGCCAGCAGTTTTGTGAAGGGGATCGGCTACACCTTC. Translating gives CASSFVKGIGYTF.

The chain couples TRBV11-2 to TRBJ2-1; possible D gene TRBD2, 5 bases. The CDR3 runs to 14 residues. V was pared by 2 bases and J by 7 bases, with 12 bases between. Germline CDR1 is SGHAT and CDR2 is FQNNGV. CDR3 coding DNA: TGTGCCAGCAGCTTATCGCACCGGGGTAATGAGCAGTTCTTC. This encodes CASSLSHRGNEQFF. The variable domain in full, with the rest retrieved from reference TRBV11-2 and TRBJ2-1, is EAGVAQSPRYKIIEKRQSVAFWCNPISGHATLYWYQQILGQGPKLLIQFQNNGVVDDSQLPKDRFSAERLKGVDSTLKIQPAKLEDSAVYLCASSLSHRGNEQFFGPGTRLTVL.

V is TRBV6-1 and J is TRBJ1-3; D gene uncertain. V was clipped by 0 bases and J by 4 bases, with 7 bases between them. This CDR3 is 14 amino acids long. The germline V gene encodes CDR1 MNHNS and CDR2 SASEGT. CDR3 nucleotides: TGTGCCAGCAGTGAAGCAACAACCGGAAACACCATATATTTT. Protein sequence: CASSEATTGNTIYF.

The chain employs TRBV5-4 and TRBJ1-2, with D hard to call. Trimming shortened V by 1 base and J by 4 bases, and 11 bases separated the two germline ends. The CDR3 contains 14 residues. CDR1 SGHNT and CDR2 YYREEE come from the germline V gene (reference sequence). The CDR3, as DNA: TGTGCCAGCAGCTTGTCTCGGGGTGGCTATGGCTACACCTTC. It yields the protein CASSLSRGGYGYTF.

The chain combines TRBV19 with TRBJ1-1; TRBD1 might be the D (6 bases). CDR3 length: 14 amino acids. In germline, CDR1 is LNHDA, CDR2 SQIVND (reference sequence). The germline V and J ends were trimmed by 3 bases and 3 bases, with 11 bases remaining between them. This CDR3 is CASSILGADTEAFF. The CDR3 coding sequence is TGTGCCAGTAGTATTCTGGGGGCGGACACTGAAGCTTTCTTT.

This chain joins TRBV20-1 and TRBJ2-3; 7 bases line up with TRBD2. The CDR3 is 16 amino acids. V dropped 3 bases and J dropped 5; count of bases not matched to a gene: 14. From germline, CDR1 is DFQATT and CDR2 SNEGSKA (reference sequence). The CDR3 here is CSASENAGAEGDTQYF. CDR3 coding DNA: TGCAGTGCTAGTGAAAACGCGGGAGCTGAGGGAGATACGCAGTATTTT.

The chain recombines TRBV28 with TRBJ1-2; D is undetermined. This CDR3 has 13 amino acids. Germline values: CDR1 MDHEN, CDR2 SYDVKM. With 5 bases removed from V and 8 bases from J, the gap between germline ends came to 15 bases. The CDR3 DNA reads TGTGCCAGCAGTCCTCTGGCGGCGATCGGCTACACCTTC. It is translated as CASSPLAAIGYTF.

V and J are TRBV24-1 and TRBJ2-2; 7 bases match TRBD1. This CDR3 comprises 15 residues. Germline CDR1 and CDR2: KGHDR and SFDVKD. J gave up 6 bases and V 5 bases, and 8 bases lay outside the gene matches. In DNA, the CDR3 is TGTGCCACCAGTGTCGGGGCAGGGGGAGCCGGGGAGCTGTTTTTT. It specifies CATSVGAGGAGELFF.

The rearrangement joins TRBV5-6 to TRBJ2-2; 9 bases are shared with TRBD1. Germline V gives CDR1 SGHDT, CDR2 YYEEEE. J was trimmed by 5 bases and V by 2 bases; bases with no gene match: 1. The CDR3 is made up of 14 amino acids. The CDR3 loop reads CASSLGTGTGELFF. The CDR3 bases are TGTGCCAGCAGCTTAGGGACAGGGACCGGGGAGCTGTTTTTT.

The chain combines TRBV5-1 with TRBJ2-1; 12 nucleotides match TRBD2. This CDR3 is built from 15 residues. The ends lost 0 bases at V and 8 bases at J; junction bases unmatched: 3. CDR1 is SGHRS, CDR2 YFSETQ, per germline. The CDR3 DNA follows: TGCGCCAGCAGCTTGGAACTAGCGGGGGGCCATGAGCAGTTCTTC. Translated, it gives CASSLELAGGHEQFF.

This chain links TRBV5-1 with TRBJ2-3; D gene ambiguous. CDR3 length: 14 residues. In germline, CDR1 is SGHRS, CDR2 YFSETQ. V lost 0 bases and J 3 bases, leaving 8 bases between the germline ends. The CDR3 is CASSLEVATDTQYF. The DNA of the CDR3 is TGCGCCAGCAGCTTGGAGGTAGCAACAGATACGCAGTATTTT.

The CDR3 protein is CASSRTSGPSYEQYF. The CDR3 bases are TGTGCCAGCAGCAGGACTAGCGGGCCCTCCTACGAGCAGTACTTC. This chain links TRBV7-9 with TRBJ2-7; 11 bases are a match to TRBD2. CDR3 length: 15 amino acids. Germline V gene lookup returns CDR1 SEHNR and CDR2 FQNEAQ (reference sequence). Trimming removed 5 bases from V and 0 bases from J; junction bases left unmatched: 3.